This T cell receptor beta chain originates from a study of cytomegalovirus exposure and HLA in healthy donors. Points from the study as a whole: According to reports, the classifier identified cytomegalovirus status with high specificity and sensitivity.

Concerning this clone itself: Its antigen is currently unknown.

Germline lookup yields CDR1 SEHNR and CDR2 FQNEAQ (reference sequence). CDR3 length equals 16 residues. With V trimmed by 2 bases and J by 2 bases, 6 bases remained unmatched. Here immunoSEQ multiplex PCR was the method, and the copy in TCRdb shows in-frame clones only, minus some. This repertoire shows under 250,000 clones, approximately 82% found once; its top ten account for 4.5% to 6%. The chain carries TRBV7-9 and TRBJ2-5; 9 bases are a match to TRBD2. The sample was PBMCs. This TCR was sampled from a woman aged 18-29 years in good health and CMV-seronegative. This CDR3 reads CASSLNSGGPQETQYF. CDR3 DNA: TGTGCCAGCAGCTTAAATAGCGGGGGTCCTCAAGAGACCCAGTACTTC. The variable domain in full, completed from reference TRBV7-9 and TRBJ2-5, reads DTGVSQNPRHKITKRGQNVTFRCDPISEHNRLYWYRQTLGQGPEFLTYFQNEAQLEKSRLLSDRFSAERPKGSFSTLEIQRTEQGDSAMYLCASSLNSGGPQETQYFGPGTRLLVL.